The 9 T cell receptor beta chains presented below share a single source sample, sequenced in a study of spatial heterogeneity in lung cancer. Documented time point: blood at routine non-recurrence follow-up after resection. TCRdb reprocessed the 5' RACE reads with MiXCR, giving one entry per CDR3 protein. The data show some 32,000 distinct CDR3 sequences, about 10% seen once. Here the sequenced sample was PBMCs, taken at follow-up. The receptors shown here come from a female donor with early-stage non-small cell lung cancer.

The chain recombines TRBV6-5 with TRBJ1-4; tentatively, D is TRBD1 (5 bases). Trimming cost V 0 bases and J 6 bases, with 8 bases left between them. CDR3 length: 14 amino acids. The germline CDR1 and CDR2 sequences are MNHEY and SVGAGI. This chain's CDR3 is CASSYSRGDEKLFF. The CDR3 nucleotides read TGTGCCAGCAGTTACTCGAGAGGGGATGAAAAACTGTTTTTT.

In its sample, this clonotype was seen many times. This chain joins TRBV29-1 and TRBJ1-1, with D unresolved. The V and J ends lost 3 bases and 5 bases respectively, with 10 bases between them. The CDR3 runs to 12 residues. Germline V lookup: CDR1 SQVTM, CDR2 ANQGSEA. The CDR3 here is CSVDVSRTEAFF. The CDR3 region has the DNA TGCAGCGTTGATGTGTCGAGAACTGAAGCTTTCTTT.

This clonotype was observed a few times. J is TRBJ2-1 and V is TRBV20-1; 11 positions match TRBD2. Germline V gene data show CDR1 as DFQATT and CDR2 as SNEGSKA (reference sequence). The CDR3 length is 18 residues. V lost 6 bases, J lost 5 bases, and 18 bases stayed unmatched. The CDR3 region is CSAPPYSGGGLLDNEQFF. CDR3 bases: TGCAGTGCCCCCCCGTATAGCGGGGGGGGCCTTCTGGACAATGAGCAGTTCTTC.

This clonotype has a count of ten or more. This chain uses TRBV27 with TRBJ1-1; TRBD1 is a possible D gene (6 bases). The germline V gene encodes CDR1 MNHEY and CDR2 SMNVEV (reference sequence). The CDR3 loop spans 14 amino acids. The V gene lost 9 bases and the J gene lost 4 bases, with 18 bases spanning the gap. The CDR3 bases are TGTGCCAGTACAGGGAGTGTAGGTTTCACTGAAGCTTTCTTT. Protein: CASTGSVGFTEAFF.

This clonotype was counted at least ten times. The gene calls are TRBV7-7 and TRBJ2-1, with a tentative D call TRBD2 (5 bases). The length of the CDR3 is 17 residues. CDR1 is SSHAT, CDR2 FNYEAQ, per germline (reference sequence). Trimming stripped 1 base from V and 5 bases from J, with 18 bases between. Here the CDR3 reads CASSLGERTRGDNEQFF. The CDR3 DNA follows: TGTGCCAGCAGCTTAGGTGAGCGGACCCGGGGAGACAATGAGCAGTTCTTC.

This clonotype was seen repeatedly, ten times or more. The genes are TRBV5-1 and TRBJ2-3; possibly TRBD1 for D (5 bases). CDR1 and CDR2 from the germline V gene are SGHRS and YFSETQ. CDR3 length equals 15 residues. Deletions cut 0 bases from V and 0 bases from J, with 8 bases between. The CDR3 sequence is CASSLEGPSTDTQYF. In DNA form, the CDR3 reads TGCGCCAGCAGCTTGGAGGGGCCTAGCACAGATACGCAGTATTTT.

This clonotype was seen ten or more times. The chain couples TRBV7-3 to TRBJ2-1; 8 bases are a match to TRBD1. Germline V gene lookup returns CDR1 SGHTA and CDR2 FQGTGA. V trimming: 3 bases; J trimming: 2 bases; junction bases outside the gene matches: 3. The CDR3 is 15 amino acids. The DNA of the CDR3 is TGTGCCAGCAGCTTGACAGGGGCAACCTACAATGAGCAGTTCTTC. Protein product: CASSLTGATYNEQFF.

This clonotype has just a few counts. J is TRBJ2-3 and V is TRBV6-5; 9 bases line up with TRBD2. This CDR3 is 17 amino acids long. Germline loops: CDR1 MNHEY, CDR2 SVGAGI. The trim removed 4 bases at V and 1 base at J, leaving 9 bases unmatched. In DNA form, the CDR3 reads TGTGCCAGCAGTTCCCCTACAGTAGCGGGGGGCACAGATACGCAGTATTTT. The encoded protein is CASSSPTVAGGTDTQYF.

This clonotype was seen only a few times. J is TRBJ2-7 and V is TRBV5-1; D not certain. Germline CDR1 is SGHRS and CDR2 is YFSETQ. The CDR3 extends over 14 amino acids. V lost 0 bases, J lost 3 bases, and 10 bases lay in between. CDR3 loop: CASSLEGPNYEQYF. The CDR3 DNA reads TGCGCCAGCAGCTTGGAAGGACCGAACTACGAGCAGTACTTC.